The 21 T cell receptor beta chains reported below all come from one sample, sequenced in a study of T cell responses to AZD1222 COVID-19 vaccine. This table comes from immunoSEQ multiplex PCR, and its TCRdb copy is limited to in-frame clones, with some not included. This table has about 140,000 clones, 85% to 95% appearing once. The material was peripheral blood, obtained after recovery from COVID-19. All receptors come from an adult who had recovered from COVID-19.

The chain couples TRBV2 to TRBJ1-3; D unclear. Per the germline V gene, CDR1 is SNHLY and CDR2 is FYNNEI. The V end lost 0 bases, the J end lost 0 bases, and 9 bases lay between the germline ends. This CDR3 is built from 16 residues. CDR3 loop: CASSEARRSSGNTIYF. In nucleotides, the CDR3 is TGTGCCAGCAGTGAAGCACGGCGAAGCTCTGGAAACACCATATATTTT.

V usage is TRBV5-1 and J usage is TRBJ1-1; D call uncertain. With 5 bases removed from V and 9 bases from J, the gap between germline ends came to 14 bases. Germline CDR1 and CDR2: SGHRS and YFSETQ. The CDR3 is 12 amino acids. The CDR3 DNA sequence: TGCGCCAGCAGTTCGACGGGCAGACAAGCTTTCTTT. Encoded protein: CASSSTGRQAFF.

In DNA form, the CDR3 reads TGTGCCACCAGTGTAAGCGGGTATCCGAACACCGGGGAGCTGTTTTTT. Its translation is CATSVSGYPNTGELFF. The chain carries TRBV24-1 and TRBJ2-2; tentative D call: TRBD2 (6 bases). V shed 5 bases and J shed 0 bases, with 12 bases lying between them. Germline CDR1 is KGHDR and CDR2 is SFDVKD. CDR3 size: 16 residues.

CDR3 loop: CTSSQGPRGRLNTEAFF. The CDR3 DNA follows: TGCACCAGCAGCCAAGGGCCCCGGGGGCGATTGAACACTGAAGCTTTCTTT. The chain has TRBV1 and TRBJ1-1. TRBV1 is recorded as a pseudogene. This CDR3 contains 17 residues.

V and J are TRBV6-5 and TRBJ2-5; D possibly corresponds to TRBD2 (7 bases). The germline V and J ends were trimmed by 10 bases and 2 bases, with 17 bases remaining between them. Germline CDR1 and CDR2: MNHEY and SVGAGI. This CDR3 region has 14 residues. CDR3 nucleotides: TGTGCCACGGGGAGGGGGGCATTTCAAGAGACCCAGTACTTC. This encodes CATGRGAFQETQYF.

This chain uses TRBV7-9 with TRBJ2-5; 10 bases agree with TRBD2. There are 15 residues in the CDR3. Trimming removed 1 base from V and 5 bases from J; junction bases left unmatched: 4. Germline loops: CDR1 SEHNR, CDR2 FQNEAQ (reference sequence). CDR3 residues: CASSLEAGGRETQYF. DNA of the CDR3: TGTGCCAGCAGCTTAGAAGCGGGAGGGCGGGAGACCCAGTACTTC.

The rearrangement joins TRBV6-6 to TRBJ1-5, with a tentative D call TRBD1 (6 bases). Germline assignment: CDR1 MNHNY and CDR2 SVGAGI (reference sequence). The CDR3 covers 14 residues. Trimming shortened V by 6 bases and J by 4 bases, and 13 bases separated the two germline ends. CDR3 in amino acids: CASSPQGGNQPQHF. The DNA of the CDR3 is TGTGCCAGCAGCCCACAGGGAGGGAATCAGCCCCAGCATTTT.

The V call is TRBV2, the J call TRBJ2-5; perhaps TRBD2 as D (5 bases). The germline V and J ends were trimmed by 7 bases and 4 bases, with 13 bases remaining between them. The CDR3 totals 13 residues. Germline CDR1 is SNHLY and CDR2 is FYNNEI. The CDR3 loop is CASNLRESETQYF. As DNA, the CDR3 is TGTGCCAGCAACTTGAGGGAATCAGAGACCCAGTACTTC.

This clone was observed a single time. This chain joins TRBV27 and TRBJ1-1; 8 nucleotides agree with TRBD1. Unmatched junction bases numbered 6, after V lost 2 bases and J lost 1 base. Looked up from germline, CDR1 is MNHEY and CDR2 is SMNVEV (reference sequence). The CDR3 contains 16 residues. The CDR3 loop reads CASSLRQGAENTEAFF. Written as DNA, the CDR3 is TGTGCCAGCAGTTTACGTCAGGGGGCGGAGAACACTGAAGCTTTCTTT.

The chain links TRBV19 to TRBJ1-4, with a possible D match to TRBD1 (6 bases). Germline values: CDR1 LNHDA, CDR2 SQIVND (reference sequence). V lost 4 bases to trimming and J lost 7 bases, with 10 bases between them. This CDR3 has 13 amino acids. CDR3 protein: CASSSNRVEKLFF. CDR3 in DNA: TGTGCCAGTAGTAGTAACAGGGTTGAAAAACTGTTTTTT.

CDR3 sequence reads: CASSLDHGSYEQYF. CDR3 DNA sequence: TGTGCCAGCAGCTTAGATCACGGATCCTACGAGCAGTACTTC. The rearrangement uses TRBV11-2 and TRBJ2-7; D is unresolved. The CDR3 loop spans 14 amino acids. V shed 0 bases and J shed 1 base, with 7 bases lying between them. The germline gives CDR1 SGHAT, CDR2 FQNNGV.

V gene TRBV28 combines with J gene TRBJ2-5, with D possibly called TRBD1 or TRBD2 (5 bases each). The germline CDR1 and CDR2 sequences are MDHEN and SYDVKM. Trimming took 6 bases from V and 5 from J, leaving 16 bases between them. The CDR3 contains 14 residues. The CDR3 region has the DNA TGTGCCAGCAGCCGCCCGGGGCCGAAGGAGACCCAGTACTTC. The encoded protein is CASSRPGPKETQYF. The full variable domain, rest sourced from reference TRBV28 and TRBJ2-5, is DVKVTQSSRYLVKRTGEKVFLECVQDMDHENMFWYRQDPGLGLRLIYFSYDVKMKEKGDIPEGYSVSREKKERFSLILESASTNQTSMYLCASSRPGPKETQYFGPGTRLLVL.

This clone has only one observation. This chain uses TRBV5-4 with TRBJ1-2; D not certain. CDR1 is SGHNT, CDR2 YYREEE, per germline (reference sequence). V gave up 3 bases and J gave up 7 bases, with 16 bases separating them. This CDR3 region has 14 residues. The CDR3 coding sequence is TGTGCCAGCAGCTCCCGCTTTCTCGGGAGTGGCTACACCTTC. This translates into CASSSRFLGSGYTF.

This clone was observed a single time. The chain is built from TRBV6-1 and TRBJ2-7, with 7 bases lining up with TRBD2. Germline V CDR1 and CDR2: MNHNS, SASEGT. V lost 0 bases, J lost 0 bases, and 2 bases stayed unmatched. The CDR3 sequence is 15 residues long. CDR3 bases: TGTGCCAGCAGTGAAGCGGGAGGGCTCTCCTACGAGCAGTACTTC. Translating it yields CASSEAGGLSYEQYF.

The chain recombines TRBV30 with TRBJ1-1; D gene unclear. Trimming left V 4 bases short and J 1 base short, with 4 bases between. The CDR3 totals 11 residues. Germline V gene lookup returns CDR1 GTSNPN and CDR2 SVGIG (reference sequence). The CDR3 spells CAWNWNTEAFF. CDR3 DNA: TGTGCCTGGAACTGGAACACTGAAGCTTTCTTT.

This chain joins TRBV3-1 (or the pseudogene TRBV3-2) and TRBJ2-2; no clear D gene. The CDR3 has 13 residues. Trimming removed 1 base at V and 7 bases at J, with 7 bases between. Germline V CDR1 and CDR2: LGHDT, YNNKEL (reference sequence). CDR3: CASSQVVVGELFF. For the CDR3, the DNA is TGTGCCAGCAGCCAAGTGGTCGTCGGGGAGCTGTTTTTT.

The chain recombines TRBV18 with TRBJ2-1; D remains unclear. Trimming removed 0 bases at V and 7 bases at J, with 7 bases between. The CDR3 totals 13 residues. CDR1 and CDR2 (germline): KGHSH, LQKENI. Here the CDR3 reads CASSPPVLNEQFF. DNA of the CDR3: TGTGCCAGCTCACCACCTGTCCTGAATGAGCAGTTCTTC.

The CDR3 spells CASIGRAGETQYF. DNA of the CDR3: TGTGCCAGCATTGGAAGAGCGGGGGAGACCCAGTACTTC. This rearrangement joins TRBV2 to TRBJ2-5; 7 nucleotides align to TRBD2. The CDR3 consists of 13 residues. V shed 7 bases and J 5 bases; nucleotides not matched to a gene: 7. CDR1 is SNHLY and CDR2 is FYNNEI in the germline V gene.

V is TRBV10-2 and J is TRBJ2-7; 12 nucleotides align to TRBD2. V lost 4 bases to trimming and J lost 5 bases; unmatched junction nucleotides: 12. The CDR3 sequence is 17 residues long. The germline CDR1 and CDR2 sequences are WSHSY and SAAADI. The CDR3 coding sequence is TGCGCCAGCAGTGCCCCCCGAGGTACTAGCGGGAGGAACGAGCAGTACTTC. Protein product: CASSAPRGTSGRNEQYF.

The rearrangement uses TRBV2 and TRBJ1-5, with D uncertain. The germline V gene has CDR1 SNHLY and CDR2 FYNNEI. The CDR3 covers 14 residues. Trimming removed 3 bases from V and 6 bases from J, with 12 bases in between. The CDR3 is CASSDLGLGQPQHF. The CDR3 DNA reads TGTGCCAGCAGTGATCTAGGCTTGGGTCAGCCCCAGCATTTT. Supplemented by reference TRBV2 and TRBJ1-5, the full variable domain reads EPEVTQTPSHQVTQMGQEVILRCVPISNHLYFYWYRQILGQKVEFLVSFYNNEISEKSEIFDDQFSVERPDGSNFTLKIRSTKLEDSAMYFCASSDLGLGQPQHFGDGTRLSIL.

This clone came up once. The V gene is TRBV19, the J gene TRBJ2-3, with TRBD2 matching over 13 bases. Germline CDR1 reads LNHDA; CDR2 reads SQIVND (reference sequence). After removal of 3 bases from V and 0 bases from J, the junction contained 9 bases not matched to a gene. The CDR3 spans 19 residues. The CDR3 DNA is TGTGCCAGTAGTATTTTTACTAGCGGGAGGGCCATGAGCACAGATACGCAGTATTTT. It translates to CASSIFTSGRAMSTDTQYF.